Listed here are 19 T cell receptor beta chains from one sample, sequenced in a study of shared clonotypes between healthy human individuals (dated by TCRdb to about 2020). Receptor libraries were prepared by the immunoSEQ multiplex PCR assay. Held by TCRdb, this immuneACCESS table contains in-frame sequences only and omits some clones. Under half of the omission traces to an unresolved V gene where checked; the cause of the rest is unknown. A total of over a million clones appear in this sample, roughly 97% of them only once. The leading ten clones occupy roughly 1.2% of the sample. The sample consisted of naive CD4+ T cells sorted from blood. Taken with the paper, the label for cell subset or site translates to: CD45RA+ positively selected. The receptors come from a man aged 25-45 years in good health.

J is TRBJ1-5 and V is TRBV27, with a tentative D call TRBD1 (6 bases). V was clipped by 5 bases and J by 5 bases, with 10 bases between them. The V gene's germline CDR1 is MNHEY and CDR2 SMNVEV (reference sequence). The CDR3 consists of 13 residues. The CDR3 loop reads CASSDRRDQPQHF. The CDR3 DNA is TGTGCCAGCAGTGACAGGAGAGATCAGCCCCAGCATTTT.

This chain uses TRBV16 with TRBJ1-5; D ambiguous. This CDR3 has 14 residues. Germline V gene sequence: CDR1 KGHSY, CDR2 FQNENV. The V end was cut by 0 bases, the J end by 5 bases, with 8 bases between. In DNA, the CDR3 is TGTGCCAGCAGCCAATCCGCCGCGGATCAGCCCCAGCATTTT. It is translated as CASSQSAADQPQHF. Full variable domain (outside the CDR3, taken from reference TRBV16 and TRBJ1-5): GEEVAQTPKHLVRGEGQKAKLYCAPIKGHSYVFWYQQVLKNEFKFLISFQNENVFDETGMPKERFSAKCLPNSPCSLEIQATKLEDSAVYFCASSQSAADQPQHFGDGTRLSIL.

The V call is TRBV7-9, the J call TRBJ2-5; the D gene is possibly TRBD1 (5 bases). The CDR3 consists of 17 residues. Germline V gene sequence: CDR1 SEHNR, CDR2 FQNEAQ (reference sequence). With 1 base removed from V and 5 bases from J, the gap between germline ends came to 20 bases. The CDR3 sequence is CASSLVVGATFQETQYF. The CDR3 DNA is TGTGCCAGCAGCTTAGTTGTAGGGGCGACTTTCCAGGAGACCCAGTACTTC. Looking up the rest from reference TRBV7-9 and TRBJ2-5 gives the full variable domain: DTGVSQNPRHKITKRGQNVTFRCDPISEHNRLYWYRQTLGQGPEFLTYFQNEAQLEKSRLLSDRFSAERPKGSFSTLEIQRTEQGDSAMYLCASSLVVGATFQETQYFGPGTRLLVL.

J is TRBJ2-7 and V is TRBV30, with D tentatively TRBD1 or TRBD2 (6 bases each). Germline V CDR1 and CDR2: GTSNPN, SVGIG (reference sequence). Trimming took 0 bases from V and 2 from J, leaving 14 bases between them. The CDR3 runs 15 residues. CDR3 bases: TGTGCCTGGAGTGTAATTGGAGGGGGACCCTACGAGCAGTACTTC. It specifies CAWSVIGGGPYEQYF.

The chain is built from TRBV15 and TRBJ2-7; 11 bases line up with TRBD2. Germline CDR1 is LNHNV and CDR2 is YYDKDF (reference sequence). The CDR3 extends over 20 amino acids. V lost 0 bases, J lost 0 bases, and 13 bases stayed unmatched. The CDR3 DNA sequence: TGTGCCACCAGCAGAGATAAGGAGGGACTAGCGGCACAGAGCTCCTACGAGCAGTACTTC. It codes for CATSRDKEGLAAQSSYEQYF.

The chain joins TRBV9 to TRBJ2-3, with TRBD1 matching 8 bases. The CDR3 loop spans 16 amino acids. With 2 bases clipped from V and 1 base from J, the junction kept 6 bases outside the gene matches. CDR1 is SGDLS and CDR2 is YYNGEE in the germline V gene. The CDR3 loop is CASSVQGAWGTDTQYF. Written as DNA, the CDR3 is TGTGCCAGCAGCGTCCAGGGGGCCTGGGGCACAGATACGCAGTATTTT. The full variable domain, with the rest looked up from reference TRBV9 and TRBJ2-3, is DSGVTQTPKHLITATGQRVTLRCSPRSGDLSVYWYQQSLDQGLQFLIQYYNGEERAKGNILERFSAQQFPDLHSELNLSSLELGDSALYFCASSVQGAWGTDTQYFGPGTRLTVL.

The genes are TRBV7-3 and TRBJ2-7; 7 bases are shared with TRBD2. Germline lookup yields CDR1 SGHTA and CDR2 FQGTGA. With 2 bases clipped from V and 0 bases from J, the junction kept 4 bases outside the gene matches. CDR3 length: 15 residues. The DNA of the CDR3 is TGTGCCAGCAGCTTAGGGGGAGGGAGCTCCTACGAGCAGTACTTC. It yields the protein CASSLGGGSSYEQYF.

This chain links TRBV19 with TRBJ1-2; the D is unclear. In germline, CDR1 is LNHDA, CDR2 SQIVND (reference sequence). CDR3 length: 13 residues. The germline V and J ends were trimmed by 7 bases and 3 bases, with 12 bases remaining between them. The CDR3 sequence is CASTTHDYYGYTF. As DNA, the CDR3 is TGTGCCAGTACCACTCACGACTACTATGGCTACACCTTC.

The V gene is TRBV19, the J gene TRBJ2-5, with D unresolved. This CDR3 is 13 amino acids long. Trimming removed 8 bases at V and 5 bases at J, with 15 bases between. CDR1 and CDR2 from the germline V gene are LNHDA and SQIVND (reference sequence). In DNA, the CDR3 is TGTGCCAGTTCTCTAGTTCTCCGGGAGACCCAGTACTTC. It is translated as CASSLVLRETQYF. Combining the CDR3 with reference TRBV19 and TRBJ2-5 gives the whole variable domain DGGITQSPKYLFRKEGQNVTLSCEQNLNHDAMYWYRQDPGQGLRLIYYSQIVNDFQKGDIAEGYSVSREKKESFPLTVTSAQKNPTAFYLCASSLVLRETQYFGPGTRLLVL.

The gene calls are TRBV19 and TRBJ1-1; D unresolved. Germline CDR1 and CDR2: LNHDA and SQIVND (reference sequence). Deletions cut 6 bases from V and 2 bases from J, with 13 bases between. The CDR3 is 14 residues long. DNA for the CDR3: TGTGCCAGTAGCAGATATAACCTCAACACTGAAGCTTTCTTT. Translation: CASSRYNLNTEAFF.

The chain carries TRBV28 and TRBJ2-4, with TRBD2 as a possible D gene (6 bases). V was cut by 5 bases and J by 8 bases, with 10 bases left in between. Germline values: CDR1 MDHEN, CDR2 SYDVKM. The CDR3 has 12 residues. The CDR3 nucleotides are TGTGCCAGCAGTCAGGACTATGACATTCAGTACTTC. It encodes CASSQDYDIQYF. The full variable domain, in which reference TRBV28 and TRBJ2-4 provide the parts outside the CDR3, is DVKVTQSSRYLVKRTGEKVFLECVQDMDHENMFWYRQDPGLGLRLIYFSYDVKMKEKGDIPEGYSVSREKKERFSLILESASTNQTSMYLCASSQDYDIQYFGAGTRLSVL.

The rearrangement joins TRBV11-1 to TRBJ2-7; TRBD1 agrees at 8 bases. Trimming cost V 5 bases and J 5 bases; bases outside gene matches: 11. Germline CDR1 is SGHAT and CDR2 is FQDESV (reference sequence). The CDR3 loop spans 15 amino acids. The CDR3 DNA sequence: TGTGCCAGCAGCAAACAGACAGGGGTTCGCAACGAGCAGTACTTC. This translates into CASSKQTGVRNEQYF.

V usage is TRBV10-3 and J usage is TRBJ2-1; possible D gene TRBD2, 6 bases. The CDR3 covers 14 residues. The germline V gene has CDR1 ENHRY and CDR2 SYGVKD. Trimming removed 2 bases from V and 10 bases from J, with 15 bases in between. CDR3 sequence (DNA): TGTGCCATCAGTGAGAGTGGCGGGACGGGCGAGCAGTTCTTC. As protein: CAISESGGTGEQFF.

This chain connects TRBV28 to TRBJ1-2; 9 bases agree with TRBD1. Trimming removed 5 bases from V and 8 bases from J; junction bases left unmatched: 9. The germline V gene encodes CDR1 MDHEN and CDR2 SYDVKM. The CDR3 is 14 residues long. The DNA of the CDR3 is TGTGCCAGCAGTCGACGGGACAGGGCGTACGGCTACACCTTC. Protein: CASSRRDRAYGYTF.

The chain couples TRBV5-5 to TRBJ1-3; 10 bases map to TRBD1. Germline loops: CDR1 SGHKS, CDR2 YYEKEE (reference sequence). The CDR3 sequence is 18 residues long. V dropped 4 bases and J dropped 2; count of bases not matched to a gene: 12. Here the CDR3 reads CASSRSTGGERAGNTIYF. CDR3 nucleotides: TGTGCCAGCAGCCGGTCGACAGGGGGCGAACGGGCTGGAAACACCATATATTTT. Using reference TRBV5-5 and TRBJ1-3 for the parts outside the CDR3, the full variable domain is DAGVTQSPTHLIKTRGQQVTLRCSPISGHKSVSWYQQVLGQGPQFIFQYYEKEERGRGNFPDRFSARQFPNYSSELNVNALLLGDSALYLCASSRSTGGERAGNTIYFGEGSWLTVV.

This chain connects TRBV27 to TRBJ1-1; D gene unclear. Trimming left V 5 bases short and J 1 base short, with 14 bases between. This CDR3 has 15 amino acids. Germline V gene data show CDR1 as MNHEY and CDR2 as SMNVEV (reference sequence). The CDR3 DNA sequence: TGTGCCAGCAGTCCCATCGGCTTTGGGAACACTGAAGCTTTCTTT. It encodes CASSPIGFGNTEAFF.

This clone has a single count. The sample contains more than one DNA sequence encoding this CDR3. The chain carries TRBV7-9 and TRBJ1-1; no firm D call. The CDR3 contains 13 residues. V dropped 3 bases and J dropped 4 bases, with 9 bases sitting between them. From germline, CDR1 is SEHNR and CDR2 FQNEAQ (reference sequence). In DNA form, the CDR3 reads TGTGCCAGCAGCTTGGTCGGGAGCACTGAAGCTTTCTTT. It specifies CASSLVGSTEAFF.

The rearrangement uses TRBV7-9 and TRBJ1-2; no definite D call. The V gene lost 4 bases and the J gene lost 5 bases, with 8 bases spanning the gap. Germline values: CDR1 SEHNR, CDR2 FQNEAQ (reference sequence). The CDR3 totals 12 residues. The chain's CDR3 is CASSSDKYGYTF. The CDR3 bases are TGTGCCAGCAGCTCCGACAAGTATGGCTACACCTTC.

As DNA, the CDR3 is TGCGCCAGCAGTGAGTCGATGACGGGGGCCAAGACCCAGTACTTC. Translated, it gives CASSESMTGAKTQYF. The chain joins TRBV10-2 to TRBJ2-5, with D perhaps matching TRBD1 or TRBD2 (6 bases each). CDR3 length equals 15 residues. V was cut by 0 bases and J by 6 bases, with 14 bases left in between. Germline CDR1 is WSHSY and CDR2 is SAAADI.